The 10 T cell receptor beta chains in this list originate from one sample, sequenced in a study of molecular identifiers for immune sequencing clone quantification. TCRdb reprocessed the PCR reads via MiXCR and lists one record per CDR3 protein. Of roughly 320,000 distinct CDR3 sequences listed, around a fifth were seen once; the top ten hold approximately 0.8%. The sample comprised naive CD8+ T cells from blood, with Jurkat cell RNA spiked in. Specified subset: FACS-sorted CD8+CD4-CCR7+CD45RA+ naive T cells. Receptors originate from a human donor in good health. Some libraries in this study had Jurkat cell RNA spiked in.

There are many counts of this clonotype. V usage is TRBV7-2 and J usage is TRBJ2-1, with a weak D call TRBD2 (5 bases). Germline loops: CDR1 SGHTA, CDR2 FQGNSA. This CDR3 is built from 16 residues. Trimming took 5 bases from V and 0 from J, leaving 14 bases between them. The CDR3 nucleotides read TGTGCCAGCAGCGCCCGGACTCGGAGCTCCTACAATGAGCAGTTCTTC. Translation gives CASSARTRSSYNEQFF.

Worth noting for this clonotype: A much larger clone lies a single base off, so this may be a read error. It is likely a read error, because the conserved phenylalanine at the end of the CDR3 is missing. The gene calls are TRBV14 and TRBJ1-5; D unresolved. Germline V gives CDR1 SGHDN, CDR2 FVKESK. V dropped 0 bases and J dropped 3 bases, with 15 bases sitting between them. This CDR3 spans 17 amino acids. DNA for the CDR3: TGTGCCAGCAGCCAAGATTCGGATCATCTTAACAATCAGCCCCAGCATCTT. Residues: CASSQDSDHLNNQPQHL.

This clonotype was found a few times. The rearrangement links TRBV11-1 to TRBJ2-5; TRBD2 matches at 9 bases. CDR1 and CDR2 from the germline V gene are SGHAT and FQDESV (reference sequence). This CDR3 comprises 16 residues. The V and J ends lost 2 bases and 0 bases, in that order; junction bases with no gene match: 4. This CDR3 reads CASSLPSGTDQETQYF. CDR3 nucleotide sequence: TGTGCCAGCAGCTTACCTAGCGGGACCGACCAAGAGACCCAGTACTTC.

The genes are TRBV5-5 and TRBJ1-5; weak D call: TRBD1 (5 bases). The CDR3 consists of 14 residues. The V gene lost 0 bases and the J gene lost 7 bases, with 11 bases spanning the gap. Germline V gene lookup returns CDR1 SGHKS and CDR2 YYEKEE (reference sequence). The CDR3, as DNA: TGTGCCAGCAGCTTGGATGACAGCTGGCAGCCCCAGCATTTT. Its protein is CASSLDDSWQPQHF.

The sample holds many counts of this clonotype. V is TRBV20-1 and J is TRBJ1-5; tentatively, D is TRBD1 (6 bases). Trimming took 6 bases from V and 0 from J, leaving 18 bases between them. The CDR3 is 16 amino acids. Germline assignment: CDR1 DFQATT and CDR2 SNEGSKA (reference sequence). The CDR3 nucleotides read TGCAGTGCCGGTCCGGGACACCGCTATAGCAATCAGCCCCAGCATTTT. Protein sequence: CSAGPGHRYSNQPQHF.

This clonotype was counted between two and nine times. The V and J genes are TRBV3-1 and TRBJ1-1; 7 bases match TRBD1. Per the germline V gene, CDR1 is LGHDT and CDR2 is YNNKEL (reference sequence). Trimming at V came to 4 bases and at J to 7 bases, leaving 12 bases not matched to a gene. CDR3 length equals 15 residues. The CDR3 sequence is CASSLPGQPLGEAFF. The CDR3 DNA reads TGTGCCAGCAGCCTCCCGGGACAGCCGTTGGGTGAAGCTTTCTTT.

This clonotype has a count of ten or more. The rearrangement uses TRBV7-2 and TRBJ2-7; 9 bases map to TRBD2. Germline V gene data show CDR1 as SGHTA and CDR2 as FQGNSA. Trimming took 5 bases from V and 4 from J; bases not matched to a gene: 3. This CDR3 has 13 amino acids. Written as DNA, the CDR3 is TGTGCCAGCAGCGCGGGAGGGAGGTACGAGCAGTACTTC. This sequence encodes CASSAGGRYEQYF.

Details on this clonotype: A much larger clone lies a single base off, so this may be a read error. This chain uses TRBV27 with TRBJ2-7, with D possibly matching TRBD2 (5 bases). CDR1 MNHEY and CDR2 SMNVEV come from the germline V gene (reference sequence). The V end lost 5 bases, the J end lost 5 bases, and 13 bases lay between the germline ends. This CDR3 is built from 13 residues. The DNA for the CDR3 is TGTGCCAGCAGTCTAGCAGTGCTACACGAGCAGTACTTC. It translates to CASSLAVLHEQYF.

This clonotype was counted at least ten times. This chain joins TRBV5-4 and TRBJ2-1; D remains ambiguous. The CDR3 is 12 amino acids. Trimming took off 1 base at V and 6 bases at J, with 5 bases between the two ends. Germline values: CDR1 SGHNT, CDR2 YYREEE (reference sequence). CDR3 DNA sequence: TGTGCCAGCAGCTTGATCTCCAATGAGCAGTTCTTC. Translated, it gives CASSLISNEQFF. Filled out from reference TRBV5-4 and TRBJ2-1, the complete variable domain reads ETGVTQSPTHLIKTRGQQVTLRCSSQSGHNTVSWYQQALGQGPQFIFQYYREEENGRGNFPPRFSGLQFPNYSSELNVNALELDDSALYLCASSLISNEQFFGPGTRLTVL.

The rearrangement uses TRBV3-1 and TRBJ1-5; the D is unclear. V lost 1 base, J lost 6 bases, and 10 bases lay in between. There are 14 residues in the CDR3. Germline V CDR1 and CDR2: LGHDT, YNNKEL (reference sequence). This CDR3 reads CASSQVGEGQPQHF. CDR3 in DNA: TGTGCCAGCAGCCAAGTTGGTGAGGGTCAGCCCCAGCATTTT.